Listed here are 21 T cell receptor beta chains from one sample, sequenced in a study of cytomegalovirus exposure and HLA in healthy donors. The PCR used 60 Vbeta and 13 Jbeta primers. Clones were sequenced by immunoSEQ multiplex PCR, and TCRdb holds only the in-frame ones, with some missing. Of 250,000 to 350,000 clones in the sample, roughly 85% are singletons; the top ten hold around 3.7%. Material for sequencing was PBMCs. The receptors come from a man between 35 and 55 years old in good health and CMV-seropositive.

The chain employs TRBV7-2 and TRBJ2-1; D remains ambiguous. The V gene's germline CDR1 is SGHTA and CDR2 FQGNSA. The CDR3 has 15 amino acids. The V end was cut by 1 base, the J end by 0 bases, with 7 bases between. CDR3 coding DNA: TGTGCCAGCAGCTTAGACGCCAGCTCCTACAATGAGCAGTTCTTC. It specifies CASSLDASSYNEQFF.

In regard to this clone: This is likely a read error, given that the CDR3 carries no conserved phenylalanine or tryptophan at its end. As DNA, the CDR3 is TGTGCCAGCAGCCAAGGATTCGGCAGTCACTATGGCTACACCCTC. Translating gives CASSQGFGSHYGYTL. This chain connects TRBV4-2 to TRBJ1-2; D remains ambiguous. The CDR3 loop spans 15 amino acids. V lost 1 base and J 3 bases, leaving 12 bases between the germline ends. Germline V lookup: CDR1 LGHNA, CDR2 YNFKEQ.

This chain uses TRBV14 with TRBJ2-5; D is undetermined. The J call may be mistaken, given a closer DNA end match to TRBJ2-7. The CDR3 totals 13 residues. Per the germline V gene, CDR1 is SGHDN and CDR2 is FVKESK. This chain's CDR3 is CASSHEALAEQYF. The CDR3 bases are TGTGCCAGCAGCCATGAGGCTTTAGCCGAGCAGTACTTC.

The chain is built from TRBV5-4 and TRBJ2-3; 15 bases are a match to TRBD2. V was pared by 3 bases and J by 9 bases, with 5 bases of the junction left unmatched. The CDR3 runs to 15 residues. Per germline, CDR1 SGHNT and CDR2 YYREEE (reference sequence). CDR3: CASSWTSGRAETQYF. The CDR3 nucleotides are TGTGCCAGCAGCTGGACTAGCGGGAGGGCCGAGACGCAGTATTTT.

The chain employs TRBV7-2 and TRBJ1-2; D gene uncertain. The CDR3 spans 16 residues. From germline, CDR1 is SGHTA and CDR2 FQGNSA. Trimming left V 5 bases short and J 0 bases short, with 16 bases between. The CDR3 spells CASSPTPILTNYGYTF. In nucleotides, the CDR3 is TGTGCCAGCAGCCCAACTCCAATCCTTACTAACTATGGCTACACCTTC.

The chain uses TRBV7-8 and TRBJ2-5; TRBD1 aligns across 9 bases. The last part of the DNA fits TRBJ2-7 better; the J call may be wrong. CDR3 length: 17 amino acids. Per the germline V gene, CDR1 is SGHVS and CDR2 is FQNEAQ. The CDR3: CASSLAPGGQGIHEQYF. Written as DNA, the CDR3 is TGTGCCAGCAGCTTAGCTCCAGGGGGACAGGGAATCCACGAGCAGTACTTC.

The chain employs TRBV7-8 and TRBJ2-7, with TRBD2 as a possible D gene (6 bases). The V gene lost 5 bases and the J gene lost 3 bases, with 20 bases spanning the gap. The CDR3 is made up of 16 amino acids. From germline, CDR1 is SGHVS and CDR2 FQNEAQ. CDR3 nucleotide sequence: TGTGCCAGCAGCGTATGGGACTCCGGACCCAACTACGAGCAGTACTTC. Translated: CASSVWDSGPNYEQYF.

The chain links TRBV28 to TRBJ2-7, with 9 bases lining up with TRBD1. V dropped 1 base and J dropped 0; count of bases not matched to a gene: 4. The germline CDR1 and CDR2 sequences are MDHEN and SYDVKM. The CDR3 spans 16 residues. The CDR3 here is CASSLSGTGSSYEQYF. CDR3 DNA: TGTGCCAGCAGTTTATCCGGGACAGGGAGCTCCTACGAGCAGTACTTC.

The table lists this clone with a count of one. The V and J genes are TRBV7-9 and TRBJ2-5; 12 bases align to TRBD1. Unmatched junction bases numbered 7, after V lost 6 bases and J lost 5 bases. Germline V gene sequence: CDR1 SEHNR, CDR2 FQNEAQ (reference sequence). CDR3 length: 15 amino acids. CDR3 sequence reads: CASRQRDRGRETQYF. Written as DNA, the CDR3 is TGTGCCAGCAGACAAAGGGACAGGGGGCGGGAGACCCAGTACTTC.

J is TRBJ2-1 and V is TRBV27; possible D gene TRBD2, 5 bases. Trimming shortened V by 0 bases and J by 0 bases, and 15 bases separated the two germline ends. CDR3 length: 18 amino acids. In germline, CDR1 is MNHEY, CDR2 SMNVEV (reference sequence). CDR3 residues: CASSLSGPRASSYNEQFF. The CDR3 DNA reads TGTGCCAGCAGTTTATCGGGTCCGCGGGCCTCCTCCTACAATGAGCAGTTCTTC.

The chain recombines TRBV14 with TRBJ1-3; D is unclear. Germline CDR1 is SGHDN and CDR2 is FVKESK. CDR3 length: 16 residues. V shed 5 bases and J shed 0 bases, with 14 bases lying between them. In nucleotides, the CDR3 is TGTGCCAGCAGCTCGCGAGGCGGACTCTCTGGAAACACCATATATTTT. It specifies CASSSRGGLSGNTIYF.

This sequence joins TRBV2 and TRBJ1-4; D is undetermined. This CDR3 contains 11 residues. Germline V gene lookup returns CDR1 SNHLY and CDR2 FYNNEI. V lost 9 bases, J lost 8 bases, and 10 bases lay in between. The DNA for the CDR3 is TGTGCCAGTACCAGAGGGGAAAAACTGTTTTTT. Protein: CASTRGEKLFF.

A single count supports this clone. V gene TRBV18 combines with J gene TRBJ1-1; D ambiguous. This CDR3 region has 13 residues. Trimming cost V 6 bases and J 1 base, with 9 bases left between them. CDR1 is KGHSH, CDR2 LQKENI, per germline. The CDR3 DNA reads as TGTGCCAGCTCGTCCTCGGGGAACACTGAAGCTTTCTTT. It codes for CASSSSGNTEAFF.

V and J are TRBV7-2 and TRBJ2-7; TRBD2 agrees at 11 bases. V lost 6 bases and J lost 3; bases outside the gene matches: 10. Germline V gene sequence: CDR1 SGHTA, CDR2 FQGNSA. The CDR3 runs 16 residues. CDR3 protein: CASSFGLAGDGYEQYF. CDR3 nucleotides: TGTGCCAGCAGTTTCGGACTAGCGGGTGACGGCTACGAGCAGTACTTC.

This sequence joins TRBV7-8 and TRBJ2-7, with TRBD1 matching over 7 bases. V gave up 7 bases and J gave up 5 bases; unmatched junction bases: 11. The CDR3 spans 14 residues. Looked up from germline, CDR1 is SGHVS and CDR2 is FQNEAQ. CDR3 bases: TGTGCCAGCAACGAACAAGGGGGCGTCGACGAGCAGTACTTC. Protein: CASNEQGGVDEQYF.

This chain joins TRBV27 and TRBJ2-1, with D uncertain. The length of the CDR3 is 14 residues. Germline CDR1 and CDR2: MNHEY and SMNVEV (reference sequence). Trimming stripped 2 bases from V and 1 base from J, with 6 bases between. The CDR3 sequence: CASSLTASYNEQFF. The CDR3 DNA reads TGTGCCAGCAGTTTAACAGCTTCCTACAATGAGCAGTTCTTC.

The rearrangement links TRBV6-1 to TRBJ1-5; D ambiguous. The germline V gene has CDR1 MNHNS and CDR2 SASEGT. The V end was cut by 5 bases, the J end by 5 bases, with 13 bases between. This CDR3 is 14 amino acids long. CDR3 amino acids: CASSTPGGYQPQHF. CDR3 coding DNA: TGTGCCAGCAGTACCCCTGGAGGCTATCAGCCCCAGCATTTT.

CDR3 bases: TGCGCCAGCAGCCAAGCTACAGACAGTAACTATGGCTACACCTTC. This sequence encodes CASSQATDSNYGYTF. This chain joins TRBV4-3 and TRBJ1-2; D perhaps matches TRBD1 (5 bases). The CDR3 runs to 15 residues. CDR1 and CDR2 from the germline V gene are LGHNA and YSLEER. V was shortened by 1 base and J by 1 base, with 10 bases between the two germline ends.

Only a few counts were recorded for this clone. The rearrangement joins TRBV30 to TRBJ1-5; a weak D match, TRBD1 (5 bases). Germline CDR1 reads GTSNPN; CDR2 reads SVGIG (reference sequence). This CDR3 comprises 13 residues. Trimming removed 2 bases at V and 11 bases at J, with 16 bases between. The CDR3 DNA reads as TGTGCCTGGAGTCAGGGCAGGGTAGGATCCCAGCATTTT. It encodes CAWSQGRVGSQHF.

The CDR3 spells CASIETWTGLNQPQHF. DNA of the CDR3: TGTGCCAGCATAGAGACTTGGACAGGCCTTAATCAGCCCCAGCATTTT. This chain links TRBV28 with TRBJ1-5, with 7 bases lining up with TRBD1. Germline V gives CDR1 MDHEN, CDR2 SYDVKM. V lost 7 bases to trimming and J lost 4 bases; unmatched junction nucleotides: 13. There are 16 residues in the CDR3.

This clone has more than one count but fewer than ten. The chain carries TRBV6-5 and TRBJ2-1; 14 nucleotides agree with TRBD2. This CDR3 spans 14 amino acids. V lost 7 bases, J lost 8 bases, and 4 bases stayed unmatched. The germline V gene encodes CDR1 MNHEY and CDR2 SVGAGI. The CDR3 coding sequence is TGTGCCAGCACTCCGACTAGCGGGAGGGATGAGCAGTTCTTC. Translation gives CASTPTSGRDEQFF.